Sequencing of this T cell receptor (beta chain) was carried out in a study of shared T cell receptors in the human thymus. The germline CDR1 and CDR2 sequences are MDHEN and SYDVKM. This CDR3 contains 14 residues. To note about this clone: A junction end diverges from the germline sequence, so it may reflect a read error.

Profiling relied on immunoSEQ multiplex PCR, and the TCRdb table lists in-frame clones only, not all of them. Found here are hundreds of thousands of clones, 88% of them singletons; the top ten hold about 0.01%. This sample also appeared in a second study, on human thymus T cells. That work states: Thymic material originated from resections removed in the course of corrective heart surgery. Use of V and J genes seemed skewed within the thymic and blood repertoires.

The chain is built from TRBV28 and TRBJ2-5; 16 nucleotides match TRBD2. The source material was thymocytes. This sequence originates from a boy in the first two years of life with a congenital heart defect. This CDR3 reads CAGTSGRAPETQYF. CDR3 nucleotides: TGCGCCGGGACTAGCGGGAGGGCCCCAGAGACCCAGTACTTC.